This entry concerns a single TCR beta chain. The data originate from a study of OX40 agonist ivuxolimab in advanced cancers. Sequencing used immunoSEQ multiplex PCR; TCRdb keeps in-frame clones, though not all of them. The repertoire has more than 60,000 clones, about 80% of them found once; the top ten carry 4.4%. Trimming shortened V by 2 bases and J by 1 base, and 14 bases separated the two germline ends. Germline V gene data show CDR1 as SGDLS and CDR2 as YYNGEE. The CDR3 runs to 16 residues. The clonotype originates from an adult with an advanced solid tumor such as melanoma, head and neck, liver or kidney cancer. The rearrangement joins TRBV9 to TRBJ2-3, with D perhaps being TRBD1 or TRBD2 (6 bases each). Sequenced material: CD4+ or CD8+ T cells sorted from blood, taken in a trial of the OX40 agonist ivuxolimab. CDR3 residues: CASSVRGGPGTDTQYF. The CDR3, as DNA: TGTGCCAGCAGCGTTCGTGGGGGGCCGGGCACAGATACGCAGTATTTT.